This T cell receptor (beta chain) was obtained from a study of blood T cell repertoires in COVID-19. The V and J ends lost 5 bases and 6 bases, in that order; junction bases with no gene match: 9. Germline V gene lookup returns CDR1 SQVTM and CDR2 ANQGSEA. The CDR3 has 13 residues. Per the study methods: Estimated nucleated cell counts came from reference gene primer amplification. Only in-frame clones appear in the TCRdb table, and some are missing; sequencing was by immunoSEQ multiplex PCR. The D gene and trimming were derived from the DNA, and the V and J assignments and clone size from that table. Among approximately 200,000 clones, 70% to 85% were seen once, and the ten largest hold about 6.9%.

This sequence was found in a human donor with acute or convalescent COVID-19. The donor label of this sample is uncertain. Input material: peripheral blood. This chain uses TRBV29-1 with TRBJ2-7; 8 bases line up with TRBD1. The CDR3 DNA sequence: TGCAGCGTTCATCAGGGGGCGCCTGGCGAGCAGTACTTC. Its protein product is CSVHQGAPGEQYF.